This section outlines one TCR beta chain sequence together with its context. Its antigen is not identified. This sample stems from a study of beta chain features in type 1 diabetes. Study observations and caveats: TCRB CDR3 length was moderately but significantly reduced in all four CD4+ subsets of Type 1 diabetes patients.

This CDR3 has 14 amino acids. Between the trimmed V and J ends, which lost 6 bases and 4 bases, there was a span of 14 bases. Germline V gives CDR1 SGHTA, CDR2 FQGNSA. Expressed TCRB transcripts were sequenced because the entire RNA isolate underwent reverse transcription. Produced via immunoSEQ multiplex PCR; TCRdb's table is partial and in-frame only. Seen here are 630,000 or so clones, over 12% observed once, and the top ten hold approximately 0.042%. The clonotype comes from a man between 18 and 29 years old with type 1 diabetes. What was sequenced was naive CD4+ T cells from blood. V and J are TRBV7-2 and TRBJ2-3; TRBD2 is a possible D gene (6 bases). Written as DNA, the CDR3 is TGTGCCAGCAGTCCAAGGAGGGTCCCAGATACGCAGTATTTT. Translation gives CASSPRRVPDTQYF.